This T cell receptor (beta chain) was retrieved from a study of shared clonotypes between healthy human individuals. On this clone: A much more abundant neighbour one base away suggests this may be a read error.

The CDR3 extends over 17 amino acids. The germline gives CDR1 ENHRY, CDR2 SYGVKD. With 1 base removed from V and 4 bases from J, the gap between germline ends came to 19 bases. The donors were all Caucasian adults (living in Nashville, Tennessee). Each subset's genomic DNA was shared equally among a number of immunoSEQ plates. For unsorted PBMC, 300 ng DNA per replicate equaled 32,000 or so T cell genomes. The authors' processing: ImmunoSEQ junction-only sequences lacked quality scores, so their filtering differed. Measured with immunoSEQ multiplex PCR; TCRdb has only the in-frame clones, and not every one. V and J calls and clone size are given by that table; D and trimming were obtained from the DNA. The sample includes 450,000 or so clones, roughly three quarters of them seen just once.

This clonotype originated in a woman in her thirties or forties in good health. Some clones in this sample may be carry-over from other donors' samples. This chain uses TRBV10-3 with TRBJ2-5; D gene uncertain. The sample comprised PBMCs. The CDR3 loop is CAISEFSYKLPRETQYF. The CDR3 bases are TGTGCCATCAGTGAGTTCAGTTACAAACTACCTCGAGAGACCCAGTACTTC.